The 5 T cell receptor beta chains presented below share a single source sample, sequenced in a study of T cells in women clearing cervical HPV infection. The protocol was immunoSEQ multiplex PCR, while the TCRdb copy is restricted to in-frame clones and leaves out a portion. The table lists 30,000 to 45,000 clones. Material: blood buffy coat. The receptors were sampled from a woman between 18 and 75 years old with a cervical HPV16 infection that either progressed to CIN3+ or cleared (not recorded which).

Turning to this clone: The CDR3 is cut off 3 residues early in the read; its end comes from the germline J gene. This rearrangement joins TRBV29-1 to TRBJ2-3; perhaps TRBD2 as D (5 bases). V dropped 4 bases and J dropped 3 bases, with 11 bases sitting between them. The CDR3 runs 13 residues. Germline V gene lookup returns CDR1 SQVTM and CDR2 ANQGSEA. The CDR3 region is CSVAGMVTDTQYF. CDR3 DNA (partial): TGCAGCGTTGCGGGGATGGTGACAGATACG.

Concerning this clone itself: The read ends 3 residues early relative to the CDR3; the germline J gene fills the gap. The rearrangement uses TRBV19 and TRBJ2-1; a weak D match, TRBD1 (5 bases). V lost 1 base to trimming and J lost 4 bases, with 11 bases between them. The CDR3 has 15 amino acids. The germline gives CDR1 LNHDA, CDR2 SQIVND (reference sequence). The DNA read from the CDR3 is TGTGCCAGTAGTATAGGAAGGGGTAGATACAATGAG. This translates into CASSIGRGRYNE. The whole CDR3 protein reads CASSIGRGRYNEQFF.

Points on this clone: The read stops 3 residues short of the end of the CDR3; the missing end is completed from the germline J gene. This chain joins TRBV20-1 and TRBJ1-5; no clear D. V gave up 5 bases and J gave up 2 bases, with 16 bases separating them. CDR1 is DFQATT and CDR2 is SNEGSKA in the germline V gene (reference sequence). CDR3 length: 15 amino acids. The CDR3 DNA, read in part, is TGCAGTGCTTTCCAAGGCGGGTCCGGCAATCAGCCC. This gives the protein CSAFQGGSGNQP. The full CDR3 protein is CSAFQGGSGNQPQHF.

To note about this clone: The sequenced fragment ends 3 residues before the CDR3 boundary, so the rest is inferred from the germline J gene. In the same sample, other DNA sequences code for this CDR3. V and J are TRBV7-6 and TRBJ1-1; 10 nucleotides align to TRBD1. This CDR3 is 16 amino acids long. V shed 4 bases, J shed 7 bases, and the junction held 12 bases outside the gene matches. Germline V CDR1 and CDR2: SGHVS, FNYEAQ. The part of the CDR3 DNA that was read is TGTGCCAGCAGCTCCATGACAGGGGGCGGTTCTGGTGAA. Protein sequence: CASSSMTGGGSGE. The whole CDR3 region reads CASSSMTGGGSGEAFF.

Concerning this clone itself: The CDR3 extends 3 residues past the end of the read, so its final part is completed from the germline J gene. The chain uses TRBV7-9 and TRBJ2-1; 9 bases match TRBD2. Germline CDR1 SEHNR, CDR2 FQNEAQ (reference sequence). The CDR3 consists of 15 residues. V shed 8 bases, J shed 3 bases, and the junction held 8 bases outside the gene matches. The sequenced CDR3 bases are TGTGCCAGCGATCCGGGGACTAGCAACTACAATGAG. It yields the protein CASDPGTSNYNE. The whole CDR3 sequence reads CASDPGTSNYNEQFF.